The 32 T cell receptor beta chains below were found in one sample sequenced in a study of shared clonotypes between healthy human individuals. TCRdb keeps only in-frame clones here, not all; method: immunoSEQ multiplex PCR. The table includes some 500,000 clones, 90% to 97% detected once. Sequenced: naive CD4+ T cells sorted from blood. The subset is: CD45RA+ positively selected. These TCRs come from a woman aged 25-40 years in good health.

J is TRBJ2-3 and V is TRBV5-1, with D perhaps TRBD1 or TRBD2 (5 bases each). V lost 0 bases, J lost 10 bases, and 18 bases lay in between. This CDR3 comprises 15 residues. Germline values: CDR1 SGHRS, CDR2 YFSETQ. The CDR3 sequence: CASSLAGPPDTPQYF. The CDR3 coding sequence is TGCGCCAGCAGCTTGGCGGGACCGCCTGATACGCCGCAGTATTTT.

The V gene is TRBV28, the J gene TRBJ1-4; D gene unclear. CDR3 length: 13 residues. CDR1 and CDR2 from the germline V gene are MDHEN and SYDVKM. V was cut by 7 bases and J by 8 bases, with 14 bases left in between. The CDR3 sequence is CASNTDWWEKLFF. In DNA, the CDR3 is TGTGCCAGCAATACGGACTGGTGGGAAAAACTGTTTTTT.

The rearrangement uses TRBV5-4 and TRBJ2-1; tentative D call: TRBD2 (7 bases). The V end lost 4 bases, the J end lost 9 bases, and 17 bases lay between the germline ends. The CDR3 spans 14 residues. Germline CDR1 is SGHNT and CDR2 is YYREEE (reference sequence). CDR3 coding DNA: TGTGCCAGCAGCCGAGAGGGGGGGATAGGTGAGCAGTTCTTC. It translates to CASSREGGIGEQFF. The full variable domain, completed using reference TRBV5-4 and TRBJ2-1, is ETGVTQSPTHLIKTRGQQVTLRCSSQSGHNTVSWYQQALGQGPQFIFQYYREEENGRGNFPPRFSGLQFPNYSSELNVNALELDDSALYLCASSREGGIGEQFFGPGTRLTVL.

The gene calls are TRBV28 and TRBJ2-1; D tentatively reads TRBD1 or TRBD2 (5 bases each). Germline lookup yields CDR1 MDHEN and CDR2 SYDVKM. This CDR3 contains 12 residues. V was clipped by 8 bases and J by 8 bases, with 13 bases between them. The CDR3 DNA follows: TGTGCCAGCTTAGCGTGGGGCTATGAGCAGTTCTTC. Translating it yields CASLAWGYEQFF.

This rearrangement joins TRBV11-2 to TRBJ2-7; 13 nucleotides match TRBD2. From germline, CDR1 is SGHAT and CDR2 FQNNGV. There are 15 residues in the CDR3. V gave up 3 bases and J gave up 6 bases; unmatched junction bases: 5. Here the CDR3 reads CASSLSGTSGTEQYF. CDR3 DNA: TGTGCCAGCAGCTTGTCCGGGACTAGCGGGACCGAGCAGTACTTC.

V usage is TRBV5-4 and J usage is TRBJ2-1; 10 nucleotides line up with TRBD2. The ends lost 3 bases at V and 0 bases at J; junction bases unmatched: 3. CDR1 is SGHNT and CDR2 is YYREEE in the germline V gene (reference sequence). The CDR3 has 16 residues. CDR3 DNA sequence: TGTGCCAGCAGCTCGCTAGCGGGAGTCTCCTACAATGAGCAGTTCTTC. It translates to CASSSLAGVSYNEQFF.

The gene calls are TRBV19 and TRBJ1-4; TRBD1 matches at 8 bases. The CDR3 has 13 amino acids. The germline CDR1 and CDR2 sequences are LNHDA and SQIVND (reference sequence). V lost 8 bases to trimming and J lost 8 bases; unmatched junction nucleotides: 7. The CDR3 DNA reads TGTGCCAGTTCCGGACAGGGAACCGAAAAACTGTTTTTT. Its translation is CASSGQGTEKLFF.

This chain connects TRBV9 to TRBJ2-1; possibly TRBD2 for D (6 bases). V was cut by 0 bases and J by 4 bases, with 11 bases left in between. Germline CDR1 is SGDLS and CDR2 is YYNGEE. CDR3 size: 15 residues. The CDR3 DNA reads as TGTGCCAGCAGCGTAGTGGCGGGACGTTACAATGAGCAGTTCTTC. Its translation: CASSVVAGRYNEQFF.

The rearrangement joins TRBV6-5 to TRBJ1-1; D perhaps matches TRBD1 (5 bases). This CDR3 is built from 13 residues. CDR1 and CDR2 (germline): MNHEY, SVGAGI. V dropped 5 bases and J dropped 4 bases, with 11 bases sitting between them. The CDR3 is CASSRGVGTEAFF. The DNA of the CDR3 is TGTGCCAGCAGTAGAGGGGTTGGCACTGAAGCTTTCTTT.

As regards this clone: The same CDR3 can be traced to other DNA sequences in this sample. The gene calls are TRBV18 and TRBJ2-2; D might be TRBD1 (6 bases). V gave up 3 bases and J gave up 1 base, with 6 bases separating them. This CDR3 contains 14 residues. CDR1 is KGHSH and CDR2 is LQKENI in the germline V gene. CDR3 sequence (DNA): TGTGCCAGCTCACCGGGACAGAACACCGGGGAGCTGTTTTTT. Translating gives CASSPGQNTGELFF.

This chain connects TRBV5-6 to TRBJ2-2; 8 bases map to TRBD1. V gave up 2 bases and J gave up 5 bases; unmatched junction bases: 5. CDR3 size: 15 residues. Germline V gene lookup returns CDR1 SGHDT and CDR2 YYEEEE. The CDR3 sequence is CASSFRQGRTGELFF. DNA for the CDR3: TGTGCCAGCAGCTTTCGACAGGGGAGGACCGGGGAGCTGTTTTTT.

In this sample, this clone turned up once. The V and J genes are TRBV6-5 and TRBJ2-6; D remains unclear. The CDR3 totals 15 residues. V gave up 2 bases and J gave up 0 bases, with 5 bases separating them. The germline V gene has CDR1 MNHEY and CDR2 SVGAGI. The CDR3 is CASSYGHSGANVLTF. In nucleotides, the CDR3 is TGTGCCAGCAGTTACGGGCACTCTGGGGCCAACGTCCTGACTTTC.

V is TRBV2 and J is TRBJ1-3; 8 bases agree with TRBD1. This CDR3 region has 19 residues. V was pared by 0 bases and J by 4 bases, with 14 bases of the junction left unmatched. The germline CDR1 and CDR2 sequences are SNHLY and FYNNEI. CDR3 nucleotides: TGTGCCAGCAGTGAAGCGTTAAGGGCGGGACAGGTATCCGGAAACACCATATATTTT. Its protein is CASSEALRAGQVSGNTIYF. Filled out from reference TRBV2 and TRBJ1-3, the complete variable domain reads EPEVTQTPSHQVTQMGQEVILRCVPISNHLYFYWYRQILGQKVEFLVSFYNNEISEKSEIFDDQFSVERPDGSNFTLKIRSTKLEDSAMYFCASSEALRAGQVSGNTIYFGEGSWLTVV.

The CDR3 here is CASSATGTGDPTGELFF. CDR3 bases: TGTGCCAGCAGCGCGACCGGGACAGGGGACCCCACCGGGGAGCTGTTTTTT. The chain carries TRBV9 and TRBJ2-2; 10 bases map to TRBD1. Germline CDR1 reads SGDLS; CDR2 reads YYNGEE. V dropped 3 bases and J dropped 4; count of bases not matched to a gene: 9. CDR3 size: 17 residues.

The CDR3 reads CASSLQGGTGNTIYF. In nucleotides, the CDR3 is TGTGCCAGCAGCCTTCAAGGTGGGACTGGAAACACCATATATTTT. The chain is built from TRBV11-2 and TRBJ1-3, with unresolved D. V lost 5 bases and J lost 2, with 13 bases in between. This CDR3 is built from 15 residues. Germline CDR1 SGHAT, CDR2 FQNNGV.

This chain joins TRBV29-1 and TRBJ2-7, with TRBD2 matching 7 bases. Trimming cost V 4 bases and J 0 bases; bases outside gene matches: 6. Per germline, CDR1 SQVTM and CDR2 ANQGSEA. The CDR3 is 14 residues long. The chain's CDR3 is CSVASRGSSYEQYF. CDR3 bases: TGCAGCGTTGCGTCGCGCGGGAGCTCCTACGAGCAGTACTTC.

This chain joins TRBV10-3 and TRBJ2-7; tentative D call: TRBD1 (5 bases). V was cut by 3 bases and J by 1 base, with 13 bases left in between. Germline V gene data show CDR1 as ENHRY and CDR2 as SYGVKD. This CDR3 has 15 amino acids. The CDR3 sequence: CAISDSGHISYEQYF. The CDR3 DNA reads as TGTGCCATCAGTGACTCCGGACATATTTCCTACGAGCAGTACTTC.

J is TRBJ2-7 and V is TRBV28; 9 bases map to TRBD2. V was clipped by 7 bases and J by 3 bases; unmatched bases: 10. This CDR3 region has 15 residues. Per the germline V gene, CDR1 is MDHEN and CDR2 is SYDVKM. CDR3 in amino acids: CASISPGTSNYEQYF. CDR3 nucleotide sequence: TGTGCCAGCATTTCTCCCGGGACTAGCAACTACGAGCAGTACTTC.

V usage is TRBV7-2 and J usage is TRBJ2-3, with D perhaps given as TRBD1 or TRBD2 (5 bases each). This CDR3 has 14 amino acids. The germline V gene encodes CDR1 SGHTA and CDR2 FQGNSA. The V gene lost 1 base and the J gene lost 7 bases, with 12 bases spanning the gap. DNA of the CDR3: TGTGCCAGCAGCTTAGGGGGGTCGGGATATACGCAGTATTTT. It translates to CASSLGGSGYTQYF.

The chain is built from TRBV7-9 and TRBJ2-7, with 7 bases lining up with TRBD2. The CDR3 totals 17 residues. Trimming cost V 7 bases and J 5 bases; bases outside gene matches: 20. Looked up from germline, CDR1 is SEHNR and CDR2 is FQNEAQ (reference sequence). The CDR3 nucleotides are TGTGCCAGCACCCCACCGGCGGGGGTCTCCATCGTCGACGAGCAGTACTTC. Protein: CASTPPAGVSIVDEQYF.

The genes are TRBV27 and TRBJ2-3; D call uncertain. The germline gives CDR1 MNHEY, CDR2 SMNVEV (reference sequence). V dropped 3 bases and J dropped 1 base, with 11 bases sitting between them. The CDR3 is 15 amino acids. CDR3 sequence (DNA): TGTGCCAGCAGTTTTCTGACGACCGGCACAGATACGCAGTATTTT. It is translated as CASSFLTTGTDTQYF.

The chain is built from TRBV4-1 and TRBJ2-3; 11 bases map to TRBD2. The trim removed 1 base at V and 0 bases at J, leaving 6 bases unmatched. The CDR3 consists of 18 residues. Germline CDR1 is MGHRA and CDR2 is YSYEKL. The CDR3 bases are TGCGCCAGCAGCCAAGGGCCGGGACTAGCGGCTAGCACAGATACGCAGTATTTT. This encodes CASSQGPGLAASTDTQYF.

This chain joins TRBV4-1 and TRBJ1-2, with 7 bases that match TRBD1. Per the germline V gene, CDR1 is MGHRA and CDR2 is YSYEKL. This CDR3 comprises 15 residues. V lost 3 bases to trimming and J lost 2 bases; unmatched junction nucleotides: 6. CDR3 protein: CASSQPGQRNYGYTF. CDR3 DNA: TGCGCCAGCAGCCAGCCGGGACAGAGGAACTATGGCTACACCTTC.

The chain combines TRBV10-3 with TRBJ1-1, with 9 positions matching TRBD1. The V segment lost 4 bases and the J segment 5 bases; nucleotides outside the gene matches: 5. Germline assignment: CDR1 ENHRY and CDR2 SYGVKD. The CDR3 sequence is 14 residues long. CDR3 loop: CAISGGQGATEAFF. The CDR3 DNA is TGTGCCATCAGTGGGGGACAGGGAGCTACTGAAGCTTTCTTT.

The chain combines TRBV12-5 with TRBJ2-3; D call uncertain. The CDR3 is made up of 12 amino acids. Germline V gene sequence: CDR1 LGHNT, CDR2 FRNRAP. Trimming took off 1 base at V and 6 bases at J, with 5 bases between the two ends. The DNA of the CDR3 is TGTGCTAGTGGTTTGGCCCGGGATACGCAGTATTTT. Encoded protein: CASGLARDTQYF.

V is TRBV5-5 and J is TRBJ2-7; maybe TRBD1 (6 bases). CDR1 and CDR2 from the germline V gene are SGHKS and YYEKEE (reference sequence). This CDR3 has 14 amino acids. Between the trimmed V and J ends, which lost 4 bases and 3 bases, there was a span of 14 bases. In DNA, the CDR3 is TGTGCCAGCAGCCCGGACAGACTATACTACGAGCAGTACTTC. It is translated as CASSPDRLYYEQYF.

CDR3 sequence reads: CASSLSIGAGELFF. The DNA for the CDR3 is TGCGCCAGCAGCTTAAGCATAGGGGCCGGGGAGCTGTTTTTT. The gene calls are TRBV5-1 and TRBJ2-2; weak D call: TRBD1 (5 bases). The length of the CDR3 is 14 residues. Germline V gene lookup returns CDR1 SGHRS and CDR2 YFSETQ. V gave up 2 bases and J gave up 6 bases, with 11 bases separating them. Full variable domain (outside the CDR3, taken from reference TRBV5-1 and TRBJ2-2): KAGVTQTPRYLIKTRGQQVTLSCSPISGHRSVSWYQQTPGQGLQFLFEYFSETQRNKGNFPGRFSGRQFSNSRSEMNVSTLELGDSALYLCASSLSIGAGELFFGEGSRLTVL.

This sequence joins TRBV29-1 and TRBJ1-1; D gene uncertain. Germline-derived CDR1 and CDR2 are SQVTM and ANQGSEA. The V gene lost 5 bases and the J gene lost 6 bases, with 7 bases spanning the gap. This CDR3 has 10 amino acids. CDR3 sequence (DNA): TGCAGCGTTAGCGTCCCTGAAGCTTTCTTT. Its protein is CSVSVPEAFF.

This chain connects TRBV11-2 to TRBJ2-3; no firm D call. The CDR3 runs to 11 residues. The germline gives CDR1 SGHAT, CDR2 FQNNGV. V lost 5 bases, J lost 4 bases, and 4 bases lay in between. CDR3 protein: CASSNPDTQYF. DNA for the CDR3: TGTGCCAGCAGCAATCCAGATACGCAGTATTTT.

V gene TRBV7-9 combines with J gene TRBJ2-6, with a weak D call TRBD1 (5 bases). The CDR3 has 18 amino acids. V was clipped by 0 bases and J by 4 bases, with 16 bases between them. Germline V gene lookup returns CDR1 SEHNR and CDR2 FQNEAQ (reference sequence). CDR3 DNA sequence: TGTGCCAGCAGCTTAGCCCAAGGGGTTTTGACGGGGGCCAACGTCCTGACTTTC. It specifies CASSLAQGVLTGANVLTF.

This CDR3 is CASRPPDRGLYGYTF. In DNA, the CDR3 is TGTGCCAGCAGACCACCCGACAGGGGGCTTTATGGCTACACCTTC. The rearrangement uses TRBV6-5 and TRBJ1-2; 10 nucleotides line up with TRBD1. The length of the CDR3 is 15 residues. Germline-derived CDR1 and CDR2 are MNHEY and SVGAGI. J gave up 5 bases and V 6 bases, and 9 bases lay outside the gene matches.

The V gene is TRBV28, the J gene TRBJ2-7, with 10 bases fitting TRBD2. The V segment lost 4 bases and the J segment 5 bases; nucleotides outside the gene matches: 8. CDR1 MDHEN and CDR2 SYDVKM come from the germline V gene. CDR3 length equals 15 residues. DNA of the CDR3: TGTGCCAGCAGTTCTAGCGGGAGCGTGCAAAACGAGCAGTACTTC. It codes for CASSSSGSVQNEQYF.